This T cell receptor (beta chain) emerged from a study of T cells after yellow fever vaccination. Notes on the study in general: Clones from primary vaccination mostly reappeared after the booster (around 96% CD4, around 90% CD8).

TCRdb fed the 5' RACE reads into MiXCR, producing one record per CDR3 protein. In the table there are hundreds of thousands of distinct CDR3 sequences, approximately 18% of which are singletons. Germline V gene lookup returns CDR1 SGHTA and CDR2 FQGNSA. The V segment lost 7 bases and the J segment 5 bases; nucleotides outside the gene matches: 10. The CDR3 runs to 14 residues. This clonotype was counted a few times. Its matching antigen is unknown. The source is a man in his late teens or twenties who received the YFV17D yellow fever vaccine. Sequencing used PBMCs, obtained before the yellow fever booster vaccination. J is TRBJ1-2 and V is TRBV7-2; 7 bases are a match to TRBD1. CDR3 loop: CASTPGPGGYGYTF. The CDR3 DNA is TGTGCCAGCACCCCCGGCCCAGGGGGTTATGGCTACACCTTC.